This T cell receptor (beta chain) was sequenced in a study of shared clonotypes between healthy human individuals. General study points: The naive CD4 repertoires of several donors were compared, and approximately 4.7% of clonotypes were shared. Researchers sampled blood only, noting tissue repertoires likely differ.

Worth noting for this clone: What it recognizes is unknown.

Assay: immunoSEQ multiplex PCR; the TCRdb copy retains only in-frame clones and omits some. The profile shows roughly 1,100,000 clones, roughly 80% of them singletons. The V gene end was trimmed by 3 bases and the J gene end by 9 bases; junction bases not matched to a gene: 3. The CDR3 is made up of 14 amino acids. Germline V gives CDR1 SGHTA, CDR2 FQGNSA. The rearrangement joins TRBV7-2 to TRBJ1-5, with TRBD1 matching over 12 bases. This clonotype originated in a man younger than 35 in good health. The specimen was memory CD4+ T cells sorted from blood. Described subset: CD45RA-negative fraction. The chain's CDR3 is CASSLGQGARPQHF. CDR3 in DNA: TGTGCCAGCAGCTTGGGACAGGGGGCAAGGCCCCAGCATTTT.